This TCR beta chain stems from a study of shared clonotypes between healthy human individuals. V dropped 8 bases and J dropped 0 bases, with 11 bases sitting between them. Germline V CDR1 and CDR2: KGHSH, LQKENI. There are 15 residues in the CDR3. Into CD45RA+ naive and CD45RA-negative memory subsets, the CD4+ cells were split. The table came from immunoSEQ multiplex PCR; TCRdb's copy has only in-frame clones and leaves some out. The sample shows just over 2,000,000 clones, approximately 95% of them seen only once. The material sequenced was naive CD4+ T cells sorted from blood. As to subset: CD45RA+ positively selected. The chain recombines TRBV18 with TRBJ1-6, with D tentatively TRBD1 (6 bases). The TCR sequence derives from a man between 18 and 35 years old in good health. CDR3 amino acids: CASQGTSSYNSPLHF. The CDR3 DNA reads as TGTGCCAGCCAGGGGACCAGCTCCTATAATTCACCCCTCCACTTT.